This TCR beta chain was identified in a study of blood T cell repertoires in COVID-19. About the research overall: Sites in the United States, Italy and Spain provided acute and convalescent COVID-19 samples. T cells, B-cell-depleted T cells, or PBMCs supplied cDNA or gDNA.

Assay used: immunoSEQ multiplex PCR; TCRdb lists only in-frame clones, some missing. This table holds about 160,000 clones, under 90% found once. The CDR3 is made up of 15 amino acids. Trimming shortened V by 2 bases and J by 6 bases, and 11 bases separated the two germline ends. Germline lookup yields CDR1 MGHDK and CDR2 SYGVNS. Cohort 3 recovery required two negative PCRs, clearance, or symptom resolution. The clonotype was recovered from a woman in her forties or fifties who had recovered from COVID-19. The sequenced material came from PBMCs or T cells enriched from blood (not recorded which). The chain is built from TRBV25-1 and TRBJ1-6, with D unresolved. CDR3 region: CASSESTGINSPLHF. The CDR3 DNA reads TGTGCCAGCAGTGAAAGCACCGGGATTAATTCACCCCTCCACTTT.